The 6 T cell receptor beta chains listed next were all sequenced from one sample in a study of low-dose radiotherapy and immunotherapy resistance in tumors. First-strand cDNA used TRAV- and TRBV-specific primers, covering alpha and beta chains. It was with a constant-region primer and a V-primer adapter that TCRs were amplified over roughly 19 PCR cycles. TCRdb re-called the reads with MiXCR, one entry per CDR3 protein. The top ten clones hold 4% to 5.5% of a sample with approximately 14,000 distinct CDR3 sequences, around 75% of them seen once. The receptors were gathered from a human donor with advanced metastatic prostate, ovarian, gallbladder or colorectal cancer (not recorded which). This table probably holds off-target reads from a library built for another chain.

V usage is TRBV3-1 and J usage is TRBJ1-1, with 7 bases that match TRBD1. Germline CDR1 is LGHDT and CDR2 is YNNKEL (reference sequence). The CDR3 totals 13 residues. V shed 4 bases, J shed 5 bases, and the junction held 4 bases outside the gene matches. The DNA for the CDR3 is TGTGCCAGCAGCCTCCCACAGGGGACTGAAGCTTTCTTT. This gives the protein CASSLPQGTEAFF.

The CDR3 DNA follows: TGTGCCTGGAGTTTAGGTCGCCAAGAGACCCAGTACTTC. Its protein product is CAWSLGRQETQYF. The chain is built from TRBV30 and TRBJ2-5, with D unresolved. V dropped 2 bases and J dropped 1 base, with 8 bases sitting between them. CDR3 length equals 13 residues. Germline assignment: CDR1 GTSNPN and CDR2 SVGIG (reference sequence).

The chain recombines TRBV5-1 with TRBJ1-1; maybe TRBD1 (5 bases). The CDR3 spans 11 residues. With 5 bases removed from V and 8 bases from J, the gap between germline ends came to 10 bases. Germline loops: CDR1 SGHRS, CDR2 YFSETQ. The CDR3 region has the DNA TGCGCCAGCAGTCTGGGGGAGGAAGCTTTCTTT. It is translated as CASSLGEEAFF.

The chain has TRBV6-2 or TRBV6-3 and TRBJ2-3, with D tentatively TRBD1 (6 bases). In germline, CDR1 is MNHEY, CDR2 SVGEGT. Trimming pared 2 bases from V and 0 bases from J, leaving 12 bases between. The CDR3 has 16 amino acids. CDR3 DNA: TGTGCCAGCAGTTACGGGGGCGCCCTGAGCACAGATACGCAGTATTTT. This gives the protein CASSYGGALSTDTQYF.

V usage is TRBV4-1 and J usage is TRBJ2-2; 12 nucleotides match TRBD1. The germline gives CDR1 MGHRA, CDR2 YSYEKL. The CDR3 has 17 amino acids. Trimming removed 4 bases from V and 3 bases from J; junction bases left unmatched: 6. For the CDR3, the DNA is TGCGCCAGCAGCCTCCGGGACAGGGGGCAGGACACCGGGGAGCTGTTTTTT. This codes for CASSLRDRGQDTGELFF.

The chain employs TRBV2 and TRBJ2-1; 7 bases are a match to TRBD1. The CDR3 length is 16 residues. CDR1 and CDR2 from the germline V gene are SNHLY and FYNNEI. The V and J ends lost 7 bases and 1 base, in that order; junction bases with no gene match: 10. CDR3 protein: CASTQGRGRSYNEQFF. CDR3 bases: TGTGCCAGCACCCAGGGAAGGGGGCGGTCCTACAATGAGCAGTTCTTC.